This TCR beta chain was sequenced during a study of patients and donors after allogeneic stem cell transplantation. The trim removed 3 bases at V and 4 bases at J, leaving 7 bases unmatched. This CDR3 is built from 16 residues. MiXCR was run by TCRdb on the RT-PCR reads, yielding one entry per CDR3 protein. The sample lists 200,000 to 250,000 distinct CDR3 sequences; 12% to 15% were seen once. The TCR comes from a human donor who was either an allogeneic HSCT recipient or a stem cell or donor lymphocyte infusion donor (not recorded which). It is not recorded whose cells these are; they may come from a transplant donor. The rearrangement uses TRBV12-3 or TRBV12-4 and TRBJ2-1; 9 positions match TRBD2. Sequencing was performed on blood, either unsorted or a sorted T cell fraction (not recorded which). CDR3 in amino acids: CASSFGVLAGYNEQFF. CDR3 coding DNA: TGTGCCAGCAGTTTCGGTGTCCTAGCGGGGTACAATGAGCAGTTCTTC.